These 26 T cell receptor beta chains were all obtained from the same sample, sequenced in a study of blood T cell repertoires in COVID-19 (dated by TCRdb to 2018 to 2021). Libraries were made using the immunoSEQ multiplex PCR assay. The table comes from immuneACCESS by way of TCRdb, which keeps in-frame sequences with V and J called. Part of the clones is missing from these tables; in studies checked, under half for an unresolved V gene and the rest for unknown reasons. Counted in this sample were about 160,000 clones; 85% of them appeared once. The top ten clonotypes cover about 5.8% of the sample. The sequencing sample was made of peripheral blood. The receptors here all came from a woman in her 50s with COVID-19, enrolled during active disease.

The chain links TRBV5-1 to TRBJ1-4; TRBD1 agrees at 9 bases. The CDR3 totals 14 residues. Germline CDR1 SGHRS, CDR2 YFSETQ. Trimming at V came to 2 bases and at J to 7 bases, leaving 3 bases not matched to a gene. CDR3 in DNA: TGCGCCAGCAGCTTCGACAGGGGGTTTGAAAAACTGTTTTTT. Encoded protein: CASSFDRGFEKLFF.

The chain has TRBV11-1 and TRBJ2-1; D possibly corresponds to TRBD2 (6 bases). The CDR3 sequence is 16 residues long. Germline CDR1 reads SGHAT; CDR2 reads FQDESV (reference sequence). Deletions cut 1 base from V and 0 bases from J, with 10 bases between. The CDR3 DNA reads TGTGCCAGCAGCTTAGAAGGAGGGAGCTCCTACAATGAGCAGTTCTTC. This sequence encodes CASSLEGGSSYNEQFF.

The chain employs TRBV18 and TRBJ1-3; D is perhaps TRBD1 (6 bases). The CDR3 consists of 16 residues. Germline loops: CDR1 KGHSH, CDR2 LQKENI. Trimming removed 1 base from V and 4 bases from J, with 14 bases in between. The CDR3 region is CASSPLEGVFGNTIYF. The CDR3 region has the DNA TGTGCCAGCTCACCACTCGAGGGGGTTTTCGGAAACACCATATATTTT.

The chain joins TRBV11-2 to TRBJ2-4; TRBD2 aligns across 7 bases. There are 15 residues in the CDR3. J lost 5 bases, V lost 5 bases, and 9 bases had no gene match. CDR1 SGHAT and CDR2 FQNNGV come from the germline V gene. This CDR3 reads CASSGRWSGENIQYF. CDR3 in DNA: TGTGCCAGCAGCGGCAGGTGGAGCGGGGAAAACATTCAGTACTTC.

V and J are TRBV19 and TRBJ2-2; 10 nucleotides line up with TRBD2. The length of the CDR3 is 15 residues. V was pared by 6 bases and J by 3 bases, with 4 bases of the junction left unmatched. Looked up from germline, CDR1 is LNHDA and CDR2 is SQIVND (reference sequence). The CDR3 region is CASRLLAGDTGELFF. The CDR3 nucleotides are TGTGCCAGTAGGCTTCTAGCGGGGGACACCGGGGAGCTGTTTTTT. Full variable domain (missing parts from reference TRBV19 and TRBJ2-2): DGGITQSPKYLFRKEGQNVTLSCEQNLNHDAMYWYRQDPGQGLRLIYYSQIVNDFQKGDIAEGYSVSREKKESFPLTVTSAQKNPTAFYLCASRLLAGDTGELFFGEGSRLTVL.

The V call is TRBV6-5, the J call TRBJ2-2; weak D call: TRBD1 (5 bases). The CDR3 runs 15 residues. Germline V lookup: CDR1 MNHEY, CDR2 SVGAGI. V was clipped by 0 bases and J by 6 bases, with 11 bases between them. The CDR3 protein is CASSYSQGWAGELFF. The CDR3 DNA reads TGTGCCAGCAGTTACTCCCAGGGTTGGGCCGGGGAGCTGTTTTTT.

This clone was recorded once. The chain recombines TRBV6-5 with TRBJ1-2, with D tentatively TRBD1 (5 bases). In germline, CDR1 is MNHEY, CDR2 SVGAGI. V lost 7 bases and J 1 base, leaving 13 bases between the germline ends. There are 14 residues in the CDR3. The CDR3 sequence: CASTNAGVNYGYTF. The CDR3 nucleotides are TGTGCCAGCACCAACGCGGGGGTTAACTATGGCTACACCTTC.

V usage is TRBV6-5 and J usage is TRBJ2-7; maybe TRBD1 (6 bases). This CDR3 spans 15 amino acids. Germline V CDR1 and CDR2: MNHEY, SVGAGI. With 8 bases removed from V and 1 base from J, the gap between germline ends came to 18 bases. The CDR3 reads CASSSRTASSYEQYF. In nucleotides, the CDR3 is TGTGCCAGCTCCAGCCGGACAGCCTCTTCCTACGAGCAGTACTTC.

V usage is TRBV2 and J usage is TRBJ2-5, with D possibly being TRBD1 (7 bases). The CDR3 is 13 residues long. CDR1 and CDR2 from the germline V gene are SNHLY and FYNNEI. V dropped 8 bases and J dropped 5 bases, with 15 bases sitting between them. The CDR3 sequence is CASPTGAGETQYF. CDR3 DNA sequence: TGTGCCAGCCCCACAGGGGCGGGGGAGACCCAGTACTTC.

V usage is TRBV11-2 and J usage is TRBJ2-5; 10 bases line up with TRBD1. V gave up 5 bases and J gave up 5 bases; unmatched junction bases: 17. From germline, CDR1 is SGHAT and CDR2 FQNNGV. The CDR3 extends over 18 amino acids. The CDR3 region is CASSMPRGQGRKAETQYF. CDR3 DNA sequence: TGTGCCAGCAGCATGCCCCGGGGACAGGGGCGCAAAGCTGAGACCCAGTACTTC.

This chain joins TRBV9 and TRBJ2-5; D is perhaps TRBD2 (6 bases). This CDR3 region has 14 residues. Germline CDR1 reads SGDLS; CDR2 reads YYNGEE. The V gene lost 0 bases and the J gene lost 5 bases, with 11 bases spanning the gap. CDR3 nucleotides: TGTGCCAGCAGCGTAGCTGGGGCGGGGGAGACCCAGTACTTC. Translating it yields CASSVAGAGETQYF.

The rearrangement links TRBV21-1 to TRBJ1-6; the table assigns TRBD1, which was not confirmed against the DNA. TRBV21-1 is termed a pseudogene. The CDR3 has 15 amino acids. Here the CDR3 DNA reads TGTGCCAGCAGCAAAGTTGTACAGTATAATTCACCCCTCCACTTT. It encodes CASSKVVQYNSPLHF.

Only one count was recorded for this clone. The chain uses TRBV19 and TRBJ1-4; 9 positions match TRBD1. J lost 6 bases, V lost 9 bases, and 11 bases had no gene match. The CDR3 has 15 residues. Germline loops: CDR1 LNHDA, CDR2 SQIVND (reference sequence). Written as DNA, the CDR3 is TGTGCCAGCACCGACAGGGGGGCTCGGGATGAAAAACTGTTTTTT. It translates to CASTDRGARDEKLFF.

The chain carries TRBV6-6 and TRBJ1-5, with 7 nucleotides matching TRBD1. This CDR3 is 14 amino acids long. V shed 7 bases, J shed 9 bases, and the junction held 12 bases outside the gene matches. Germline assignment: CDR1 MNHNY and CDR2 SVGAGI (reference sequence). The CDR3 bases are TGTGCCAGCACCCGGGACAGCGAGCAAGGGCCCCAGCATTTT. This encodes CASTRDSEQGPQHF.

The genes are TRBV2 and TRBJ2-2; TRBD2 matches at 10 bases. Germline V gene data show CDR1 as SNHLY and CDR2 as FYNNEI. There are 16 residues in the CDR3. V lost 6 bases to trimming and J lost 2 bases; unmatched junction nucleotides: 6. CDR3 in amino acids: CASSELAGDNTGELFF. The CDR3 bases are TGTGCCAGCAGCGAGCTAGCGGGGGACAACACCGGGGAGCTGTTTTTT.

The chain has TRBV27 and TRBJ2-3, with a weak D call TRBD2 (5 bases). This CDR3 comprises 17 residues. CDR1 and CDR2 from the germline V gene are MNHEY and SMNVEV (reference sequence). Trimming took 6 bases from V and 2 from J, leaving 21 bases between them. In DNA, the CDR3 is TGTGCCAGCAGAATTTATGATACCCGGGGTCTCACAGATACGCAGTATTTT. Protein sequence: CASRIYDTRGLTDTQYF.

This clone is a singleton in its sample. The chain has TRBV30 and TRBJ1-2; 7 nucleotides align to TRBD1. In germline, CDR1 is GTSNPN, CDR2 SVGIG (reference sequence). Losses at the gene ends were 8 bases for V and 4 bases for J; bases not matched to a gene: 10. The CDR3 is 13 amino acids. The CDR3 loop reads CAGEAGGTYGYTF. In DNA, the CDR3 is TGTGCCGGGGAGGCAGGGGGGACCTATGGCTACACCTTC.

This clone occurred a few times. The chain recombines TRBV6-2 or TRBV6-3 with TRBJ2-7, with 7 bases matching TRBD2. Germline CDR1 and CDR2: MNHEY and SVGEGT. This CDR3 contains 15 residues. The J segment lost 1 base and the V segment lost 6 bases, leaving 9 bases of the junction unmatched. The CDR3 DNA reads as TGTGCCAGCAGCTCAAGTTATAGCGGGTCCTACGAGCAGTACTTC. Translation: CASSSSYSGSYEQYF.

The chain has TRBV5-4 and TRBJ2-5; TRBD2 aligns across 7 bases. Germline trimming cut 4 bases from V and 1 base from J; bases unmatched to any gene: 7. Germline-derived CDR1 and CDR2 are SGHNT and YYREEE (reference sequence). The CDR3 consists of 15 residues. This chain's CDR3 is CASSLPGTTQETQYF. The CDR3 DNA reads as TGTGCCAGCAGCCTCCCCGGGACTACCCAAGAGACCCAGTACTTC.

The chain carries TRBV7-9 and TRBJ2-2; a weak D match, TRBD1 (6 bases). Germline CDR1 reads SEHNR; CDR2 reads FQNEAQ (reference sequence). This CDR3 spans 14 amino acids. Deletions cut 8 bases from V and 1 base from J, with 11 bases between. The CDR3 nucleotides read TGTGCCAGCCTGGGACACTTGAACACCGGGGAGCTGTTTTTT. It yields the protein CASLGHLNTGELFF. Filled out from reference TRBV7-9 and TRBJ2-2, the complete variable domain reads DTGVSQNPRHKITKRGQNVTFRCDPISEHNRLYWYRQTLGQGPEFLTYFQNEAQLEKSRLLSDRFSAERPKGSFSTLEIQRTEQGDSAMYLCASLGHLNTGELFFGEGSRLTVL.

The chain combines TRBV18 with TRBJ1-1, with D possibly TRBD1 on 6 matching bases. The CDR3 loop spans 13 amino acids. Germline V gives CDR1 KGHSH, CDR2 LQKENI. V lost 6 bases, J lost 3 bases, and 11 bases lay in between. CDR3 loop: CASSLTGDTEAFF. The CDR3 nucleotides are TGTGCCAGCTCTCTGACAGGTGACACTGAAGCTTTCTTT.

This sequence joins TRBV9 and TRBJ1-1; D remains ambiguous. Germline V gene lookup returns CDR1 SGDLS and CDR2 YYNGEE. This CDR3 spans 14 amino acids. Trimming removed 2 bases at V and 0 bases at J, with 8 bases between. CDR3 DNA sequence: TGTGCCAGCAGCGTTGATTACATGAACACTGAAGCTTTCTTT. Translated, it gives CASSVDYMNTEAFF.

This sequence joins TRBV15 and TRBJ1-3, with TRBD1 identical over 7 bases. The CDR3 sequence is 15 residues long. Germline loops: CDR1 LNHNV, CDR2 YYDKDF (reference sequence). Trimming at V came to 1 base and at J to 4 bases, leaving 4 bases not matched to a gene. CDR3 in amino acids: CATSRAGGTGNTIYF. CDR3 in DNA: TGTGCCACCAGCAGAGCAGGGGGGACAGGAAACACCATATATTTT.

The V and J genes are TRBV18 and TRBJ1-1; D unclear. V dropped 0 bases and J dropped 5 bases, with 13 bases sitting between them. Germline CDR1 KGHSH, CDR2 LQKENI. The CDR3 runs to 15 residues. CDR3 loop: CASSPPEGRLTEAFF. CDR3 coding DNA: TGTGCCAGCTCACCACCGGAGGGAAGGTTAACTGAAGCTTTCTTT. The full variable domain, completed using reference TRBV18 and TRBJ1-1, is NAGVMQNPRHLVRRRGQEARLRCSPMKGHSHVYWYRQLPEEGLKFMVYLQKENIIDESGMPKERFSAEFPKEGPSILRIQQVVRGDSAAYFCASSPPEGRLTEAFFGQGTRLTVV.

Only one count was recorded for this clone. The V gene is TRBV28, the J gene TRBJ2-6; unclear D gene. Germline lookup yields CDR1 MDHEN and CDR2 SYDVKM. CDR3 length: 16 residues. V was pared by 3 bases and J by 0 bases, with 9 bases between. CDR3 DNA sequence: TGTGCCAGCAGTTTCTATTCCGTCTCTGGGGCCAACGTCCTGACTTTC. Protein product: CASSFYSVSGANVLTF.

The chain recombines TRBV5-5 with TRBJ2-2; a possible D gene is TRBD1 (6 bases). V gave up 4 bases and J gave up 1 base, with 11 bases separating them. The CDR3 covers 15 residues. Germline assignment: CDR1 SGHKS and CDR2 YYEKEE (reference sequence). CDR3 region: CASSLQGWNTGELFF. Here the CDR3 DNA reads TGTGCCAGCAGCCTACAGGGATGGAACACCGGGGAGCTGTTTTTT.